This TCR beta chain is from a study of T cells in Graves' hyperthyroidism and ophthalmopathy (dated by TCRdb to between 2017 and 2020). Some background on the complete study: Peripheral blood was sampled at the time of initial diagnosis, prior to any treatment. To identify TCR V-J signatures that set the groups apart, the researchers used a discovery cohort of 100 patients, made up of 40 to 45 with Graves' ophthalmopathy and some 55 with stable Graves' hyperthyroidism. Prospective prediction of ophthalmopathy was tested in an independent validation cohort consisting of some 18 hyperthyroidism patients and 17 patients who later progressed to ophthalmopathy. The roughly 90 discovery patients were divided at random into training and test sets in a 7:3 ratio. Thyroid tissue and blood T-cell repertoires from more than five Graves' hyperthyroidism patients were also compared in the study. Following sampling, methimazole starting at 30 mg daily was given to hyperthyroidism patients, and high-dose intravenous methylprednisolone was given to ophthalmopathy patients. The paper reports TCR Vbeta CDR3 sequencing of over 130 peripheral blood samples: 43 ophthalmopathy, 75 to 80 hyperthyroidism and about 17 progressor patients.

TCR beta CDR3 regions were amplified from RNA transcripts. A first-round RT-PCR of the TCR CDR3 used the HTBI primer set with the Qiagen OneStep RT-PCR kit. A second multiplex PCR round built the libraries, followed by size selection and purification. Sequencing of the libraries was done on an Illumina HiSeq2000 using paired-end 100 bp reads. For the original study's pipeline: SOAPnuke was used to process the raw data, throwing out any read that contained adapters or uncalled bases, had a mean Phred below 15, or lacked an exact constant-primer or identifier match. High-quality paired reads were merged using COPE v1.2.5, and each unique nucleotide sequence was defined as a clonotype. MiTCR v1.1 was used to align clonotypes to the IMGT TRBV, TRBD and TRBJ reference segments. The analysis was restricted to V-J combinations with a frequency above 0.0001, which together covered roughly 99% of the repertoires. The TCS score was defined as F50 (clonal expansion) divided by E x V (chaos), with BLOSUM62-based TCRdist calculated between CDR3 peptides within each V-J. Welch's t-statistics and random forest reduced 500 to 550 V-J features to 10 to 15, which were used in a naive Bayes classifier (R e1071). The similarity between thyroid and blood repertoires was quantified using the Morisita-Horn index. Using fastp trimming at Q25 and MiXCR clonotype assembly, TCRdb reanalyzed the public sequencing data and kept in-frame beta chains. Rows with a matching CDR3 protein are joined into one entry that keeps the most common DNA and genes. Here the V and J calls rest on TCRdb's processing, not on the authors' analysis. The sample profile shows 640,000 or so distinct CDR3 sequences; under 15% of them were found once. The leading ten clones occupy around 4.5% of the sample.

On the study overall, not on this receptor specifically: Sample size was not statistically predetermined, and investigators were not blinded to group allocation. Blood samples also contained most of the expanded thyroid clonotypes (frequency above 0.001), which suggests that blood repertoires may reflect thyroid immune responses. In validation, the model predicted progression to ophthalmopathy a median of around 6.5 months before onset, with roughly 71% sensitivity and about 75% specificity. A 13 V-J signature model separated ophthalmopathy from stable hyperthyroidism, with 87.88% sensitivity and 81% to 82% specificity in cross-validation and 80%/75% in testing.

In the ophthalmopathy patients, disease was moderately to severely active, with a Clinical Activity Score of 3 or more, a NOSPECS grade of 4 or more, and a duration of less than 3 months. Patients with uncontrolled infections, other autoimmune diseases, pregnancy or lactation were excluded. Diagnoses relied on clinical symptoms, serum thyroxine and TRAb, thyroid ultrasound and orbital computed tomography. PBMCs were isolated from about 10 ml of fresh peripheral blood by Ficoll-Paque density gradient centrifugation. Total RNA was extracted with Trizol reagent, and quality was checked on an Agilent 2100 Bioanalyzer. This clonotype appeared many times. What antigen it recognizes has not been identified. Nothing much larger sits one base from this clone, and base qualities are not available. The CDR3 contains 14 residues, cysteine and phenylalanine counted. Solely the CDR3 DNA is kept, with 42 bases framed from the first base. Compared with germline, V lacks 3 bases and J lacks 6 bases; bases without a gene match: 8. From a lookup of the germline V gene (reference sequence), CDR1 and CDR2 are SGHNT and YYREEE.

This TCR derives from a woman aged 40 to 55 with Graves' ophthalmopathy. The rearranged chain carries TRBV5-4 and TRBJ2-5, with 7 junctional bases fitting TRBD2. The sample was blood. This receptor carries the CDR3 CASSSGLDRQTQYF. The DNA sequence is as follows: TGTGCCAGCAGCTCTGGACTAGATCGGCAGACCCAGTACTTC.